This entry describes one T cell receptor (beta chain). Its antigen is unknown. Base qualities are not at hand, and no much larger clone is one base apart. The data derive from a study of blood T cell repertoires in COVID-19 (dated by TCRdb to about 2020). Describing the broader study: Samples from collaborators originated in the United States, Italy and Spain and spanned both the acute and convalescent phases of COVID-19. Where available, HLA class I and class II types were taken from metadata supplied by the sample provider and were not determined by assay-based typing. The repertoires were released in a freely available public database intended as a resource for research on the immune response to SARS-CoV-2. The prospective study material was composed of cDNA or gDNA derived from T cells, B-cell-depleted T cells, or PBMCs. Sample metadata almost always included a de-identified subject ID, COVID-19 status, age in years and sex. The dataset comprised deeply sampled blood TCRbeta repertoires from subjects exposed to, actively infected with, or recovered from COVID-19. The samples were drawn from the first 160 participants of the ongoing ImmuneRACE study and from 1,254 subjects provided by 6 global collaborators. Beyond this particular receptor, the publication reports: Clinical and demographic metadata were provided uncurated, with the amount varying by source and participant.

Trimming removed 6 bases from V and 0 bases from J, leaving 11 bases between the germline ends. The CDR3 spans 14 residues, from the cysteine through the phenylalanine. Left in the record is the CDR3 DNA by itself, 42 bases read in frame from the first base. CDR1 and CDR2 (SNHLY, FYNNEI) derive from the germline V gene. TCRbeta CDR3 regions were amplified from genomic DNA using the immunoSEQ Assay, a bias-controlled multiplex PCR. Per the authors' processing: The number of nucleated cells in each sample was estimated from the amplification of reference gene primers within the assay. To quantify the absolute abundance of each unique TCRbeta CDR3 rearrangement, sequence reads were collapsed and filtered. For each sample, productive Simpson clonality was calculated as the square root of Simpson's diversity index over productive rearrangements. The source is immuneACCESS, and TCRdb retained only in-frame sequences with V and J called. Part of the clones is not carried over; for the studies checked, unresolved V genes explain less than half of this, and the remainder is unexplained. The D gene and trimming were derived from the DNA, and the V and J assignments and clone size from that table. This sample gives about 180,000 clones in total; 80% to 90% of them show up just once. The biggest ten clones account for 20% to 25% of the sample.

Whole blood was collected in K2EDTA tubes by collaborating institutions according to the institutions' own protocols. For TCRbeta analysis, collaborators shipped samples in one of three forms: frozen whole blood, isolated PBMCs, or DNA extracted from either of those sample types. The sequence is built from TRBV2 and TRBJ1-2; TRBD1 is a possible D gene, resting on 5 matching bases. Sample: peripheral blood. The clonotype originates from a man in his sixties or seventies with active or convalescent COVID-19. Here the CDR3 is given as CASRTDSTNYGYTF. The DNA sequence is TGTGCCAGCAGGACAGATTCTACTAACTATGGCTACACCTTC.